These 22 T cell receptor beta chains share one sample of origin, sequenced in a study of regulatory T cells in long-lasting Graves disease. Time point defined: newly diagnosed GD, antithyroid drugs for less than 3 months. PBMCs provided the RNA from which the TCR library was made. TCR beta libraries were built with iRepertoire HTBI primers and Arm-PCR of CDR3 regions. MiXCR, run by TCRdb on the multiplex PCR reads, gives a single entry per CDR3 protein. Of 420,000 or so distinct CDR3 sequences listed, less than 20% are singletons. Another study also made use of these data, one on T cells in Graves' hyperthyroidism and ophthalmopathy.

Sequenced here: peripheral blood mononuclear cells (PBMCs), sampled at new diagnosis, from a patient treated with antithyroid drugs. The source of these receptors is a woman aged 18-29 years with Graves disease.

The V gene is TRBV18, the J gene TRBJ1-5; 8 bases map to TRBD1. The ends lost 2 bases at V and 2 bases at J; junction bases unmatched: 5. CDR1 and CDR2 from the germline V gene are KGHSH and LQKENI. The CDR3 consists of 16 residues. CDR3 in amino acids: CASSPSDRVGNQPQHF. The CDR3 DNA follows: TGTGCCAGCTCACCATCGGACAGGGTGGGCAATCAGCCCCAGCATTTT.

This clonotype came up many times. The CDR3 coding sequence is TGTGCCAGCAGGCCTCCGGGACAGGGGTGGCAGCCCCAGCATTTT. It translates to CASRPPGQGWQPQHF. The chain recombines TRBV28 with TRBJ1-5; TRBD1 aligns across 10 bases. J was trimmed by 7 bases and V by 6 bases; bases with no gene match: 9. Per germline, CDR1 MDHEN and CDR2 SYDVKM. The CDR3 length is 15 residues.

In its sample, this clonotype was seen many times. The rearrangement links TRBV2 to TRBJ1-1; D is unclear. Per the germline V gene, CDR1 is SNHLY and CDR2 is FYNNEI. V was pared by 4 bases and J by 1 base, with 10 bases between. The CDR3 is made up of 14 amino acids. The CDR3 spells CASSVNGENTEAFF. The CDR3 DNA sequence: TGTGCCAGCAGTGTGAACGGTGAGAACACTGAAGCTTTCTTT.

This clonotype was seen repeatedly, ten times or more. The gene calls are TRBV11-3 and TRBJ1-1; D may be TRBD1 (5 bases). Germline V gene lookup returns CDR1 SGHNT and CDR2 YENEEA. V was cut by 1 base and J by 0 bases, with 12 bases left in between. This CDR3 is 16 amino acids long. CDR3 loop: CASSLGGSGMNTEAFF. CDR3 bases: TGTGCCAGCAGCTTAGGGGGGTCGGGGATGAACACTGAAGCTTTCTTT.

CDR3 DNA: TGTGCCAGCTCGCCGAAAACTCTCGGGGCCGCCGAAGCTTTCTTT. It is translated as CASSPKTLGAAEAFF. V gene TRBV18 combines with J gene TRBJ1-1; tentative D call: TRBD1 (5 bases). Looked up from germline, CDR1 is KGHSH and CDR2 is LQKENI. The germline V and J ends were trimmed by 6 bases and 8 bases, with 22 bases remaining between them. The CDR3 length is 15 residues.

This clonotype was counted only a few times. V and J are TRBV5-5 and TRBJ2-7, with 7 bases aligning to TRBD1. CDR3 length: 14 residues. Germline V CDR1 and CDR2: SGHKS, YYEKEE (reference sequence). With V trimmed by 5 bases and J by 1 base, 6 bases remained unmatched. In DNA form, the CDR3 reads TGTGCCAGCAGTCGGCCAGGGGGTTCCTACGAGCAGTACTTC. Translation: CASSRPGGSYEQYF.

In its sample, this clonotype was seen many times. The gene calls are TRBV12-5 and TRBJ2-5; D not resolved. The ends were cut back, 3 bases at V and 5 bases at J, with 22 bases in the middle. The CDR3 runs 17 residues. Per the germline V gene, CDR1 is LGHNT and CDR2 is FRNRAP. The CDR3 region has the DNA TGTGCTAGTGGTTTTTCTTTACTCCAGGCCCCCTCCGAGACCCAGTACTTC. This translates into CASGFSLLQAPSETQYF.

The chain is built from TRBV20-1 and TRBJ2-7; D might be TRBD2 (5 bases). Germline V gene data show CDR1 as DFQATT and CDR2 as SNEGSKA (reference sequence). V lost 6 bases and J 2 bases, leaving 23 bases between the germline ends. CDR3 size: 16 residues. The CDR3 sequence: CSASSLGRETPYEQYF. The CDR3 DNA reads as TGCAGTGCCAGCAGCTTAGGCCGGGAAACCCCCTACGAGCAGTACTTC.

There are many counts of this clonotype. J is TRBJ1-1 and V is TRBV18, with 8 bases aligning to TRBD1. There are 14 residues in the CDR3. With V trimmed by 4 bases and J by 6 bases, 7 bases remained unmatched. Germline V lookup: CDR1 KGHSH, CDR2 LQKENI. Here the CDR3 reads CASSLSGQGAEAFF. The CDR3 DNA reads as TGTGCCAGCTCACTCTCCGGACAGGGCGCTGAAGCTTTCTTT.

The sample holds a few counts of this clonotype. This chain links TRBV6-1 with TRBJ2-1, with 8 bases aligning to TRBD2. The germline V gene encodes CDR1 MNHNS and CDR2 SASEGT. The CDR3 has 16 residues. Trimming at V came to 5 bases and at J to 0 bases, leaving 6 bases not matched to a gene. CDR3 in amino acids: CASSRLALSSYNEQFF. The DNA for the CDR3 is TGTGCCAGCAGTCGACTAGCGTTGAGCTCCTACAATGAGCAGTTCTTC.

In this sample, this clonotype turned up many times. The genes are TRBV7-8 and TRBJ2-3, with D unclear. V was clipped by 3 bases and J by 3 bases, with 7 bases between them. In germline, CDR1 is SGHVS, CDR2 FQNEAQ. This CDR3 is built from 13 residues. This CDR3 reads CASSFRDTDTQYF. The CDR3 coding sequence is TGTGCCAGCAGCTTTAGGGATACAGATACGCAGTATTTT.

The V and J genes are TRBV24-1 and TRBJ1-6; tentative D call: TRBD1 (6 bases). Trimming stripped 4 bases from V and 6 bases from J, with 21 bases between. CDR1 and CDR2 (germline): KGHDR, SFDVKD. The CDR3 loop spans 18 amino acids. The CDR3 DNA is TGTGCCACCAGTGACCCCTTAACTAATGGACAGCTTAATTCACCCCTCCACTTT. Its translation: CATSDPLTNGQLNSPLHF.

The count of this clonotype is one. One end of the junction does not line up with germline, which may come from a read error. This chain joins TRBV6-1 and TRBJ2-3, with a possible D match to TRBD1 (5 bases). The CDR3 is 13 amino acids. Looked up from germline, CDR1 is MNHNS and CDR2 is SASEGT. CDR3 loop: CATTSISTGTQYF. CDR3 DNA: TGTGCCACCACAAGTATTTCCACAGGTACGCAGTATTTT.

Of note for this clonotype: A much larger clone is a single base away; this may be a read error. Without the conserved terminal phenylalanine or tryptophan, this CDR3 likely stems from a read error. Written as DNA, the CDR3 is TGTGCCAGCAGTTTAGGTGTGGGGCGCAAGGACTATGGCTACACCTCC. Translation gives CASSLGVGRKDYGYTS. V gene TRBV28 combines with J gene TRBJ1-2; possibly TRBD1 for D (5 bases). Germline values: CDR1 MDHEN, CDR2 SYDVKM. The CDR3 is 16 amino acids. V was trimmed by 2 bases and J by 3 bases, leaving 16 bases between them.

Only a few counts were recorded for this clonotype. The chain employs TRBV11-2 and TRBJ1-5; 9 nucleotides line up with TRBD1. Losses at the gene ends were 4 bases for V and 2 bases for J; bases not matched to a gene: 0. The CDR3 contains 14 residues. Per germline, CDR1 SGHAT and CDR2 FQNNGV. The CDR3 nucleotides read TGTGCCAGCAGCTGGGACAGGGGCAATCAGCCCCAGCATTTT. Protein product: CASSWDRGNQPQHF.

The J gene is TRBJ2-1, the V gene TRBV7-8; D may match TRBD1 or TRBD2 (5 bases each). Germline values: CDR1 SGHVS, CDR2 FQNEAQ. The CDR3 has 17 amino acids. V was pared by 2 bases and J by 1 base, with 15 bases between. CDR3 amino acids: CASSLNPGTASYNEQFF. CDR3 DNA sequence: TGTGCCAGCAGCTTAAACCCCGGGACGGCGTCCTACAATGAGCAGTTCTTC.

At least ten counts were recorded for this clonotype. This chain connects TRBV18 to TRBJ1-1; D remains ambiguous. CDR3 length equals 14 residues. V lost 0 bases and J lost 3, with 8 bases in between. The germline V gene has CDR1 KGHSH and CDR2 LQKENI. For the CDR3, the DNA is TGTGCCAGCTCACCACCTGGGTTTGACACTGAAGCTTTCTTT. The encoded protein is CASSPPGFDTEAFF.

Ten or more counts support this clonotype. The chain is built from TRBV30 and TRBJ2-7, with 7 positions matching TRBD1. CDR3 length: 15 residues. Germline V gene data show CDR1 as GTSNPN and CDR2 as SVGIG (reference sequence). The V and J ends lost 0 bases and 4 bases, in that order; junction bases with no gene match: 9. The CDR3 spells CAWSVYGQALYEQYF. In DNA form, the CDR3 reads TGTGCCTGGAGTGTATATGGACAGGCCTTGTACGAGCAGTACTTC.

This clonotype was found many times. V is TRBV28 and J is TRBJ2-7, with TRBD1 identical over 7 bases. CDR3 length equals 14 residues. Germline CDR1 reads MDHEN; CDR2 reads SYDVKM. J was trimmed by 1 base and V by 5 bases; bases with no gene match: 5. CDR3 loop: CASSIPGQSYEQYF. The CDR3 DNA is TGTGCCAGCAGTATTCCGGGACAGTCCTACGAGCAGTACTTC.

This clonotype was found many times. V and J are TRBV7-9 and TRBJ1-1, with D maybe TRBD1 (5 bases). CDR3 length equals 12 residues. V shed 6 bases and J shed 7 bases, with 12 bases lying between them. Germline V CDR1 and CDR2: SEHNR, FQNEAQ (reference sequence). CDR3 residues: CASRGRGIEAFF. Here the CDR3 DNA reads TGTGCCAGCAGGGGACGCGGGATTGAAGCTTTCTTT.

This clonotype has a handful of counts. The chain recombines TRBV28 with TRBJ2-5, with a possible D match to TRBD2 (6 bases). CDR1 and CDR2 (germline): MDHEN, SYDVKM. This CDR3 region has 17 residues. Trimming took 6 bases from V and 5 from J, leaving 25 bases between them. DNA for the CDR3: TGTGCCAGCAGCTTACCCCGGGACTGGCTCCTGGGGGAGACCCAGTACTTC. Protein product: CASSLPRDWLLGETQYF.

This clonotype was observed a handful of times. The V and J genes are TRBV7-3 and TRBJ2-1; 7 bases fit TRBD2. The J segment lost 8 bases and the V segment lost 5 bases, leaving 12 bases of the junction unmatched. Per the germline V gene, CDR1 is SGHTA and CDR2 is FQGTGA. This CDR3 region has 15 residues. The CDR3 region is CASSPSGPTGHEQFF. The CDR3 DNA sequence: TGTGCCAGCAGCCCTAGCGGCCCCACCGGCCATGAGCAGTTCTTC.